This TCR beta chain was retrieved from a study of PD-1 blockade in classical Hodgkin lymphoma (dated by TCRdb to about 2020). Broadly, across the study: Nivolumab dosing was 3 mg/kg intravenously every 2 weeks, continuing until either disease progression or unacceptable toxicity. A peripheral blood immune signature of response to PD-1 blockade in classical Hodgkin lymphoma was defined using TCR beta sequencing and CyTOF.

The germline V gene provides CDR1 SGDLS and CDR2 YYNGEE. Counted from cysteine to phenylalanine, this CDR3 has 14 amino acids. CDR3 DNA only is kept here, 42 bases in frame from base 1. V and J lose 1 base and 1 base, and a span of 5 bases separates them. The Qiagen DNeasy kit was used to extract genomic DNA from unsorted PBMCs and from the negatively selected CD4+ and CD8+ fractions. Amplification of TCR beta CDR3 regions was done by immunoSEQ multiplex PCR with primers that anneal to V and J segments. Amplification bias was minimized using a synthetic immune receptor repertoire, and residual bias was removed computationally after sequencing. The published analysis was carried out like this. Repertoire diversity was quantified as the Shannon entropy index using custom Python scripts. Unsorted, CD4+ and CD8+ repertoires were examined separately, except in combined analyses, for which CD4+ and CD8+ sequences were merged in silico. Clonal expansion was defined as at least a 2-fold frequency increase after treatment relative to C1D1, with a pseudocount of 0.5 for undetected baseline clones. Clones with 0 or 1 copy at C1D1 were defined as singleton clones, while clones with 2 or more copies were defined as non-singleton clones. Clones expanded in unsorted samples were annotated as CD4+, CD8+ or unknown by matching protein sequences in sorted samples from the same patient. Wilcoxon tests on paired samples were used to test diversity changes from C1D1 to C4D1. Held by TCRdb, this immuneACCESS table contains in-frame sequences only and omits some clones. Under half of the omission traces to an unresolved V gene where checked; the cause of the rest is unknown. V, J and clone size are taken as reported in that table, and D and trimming were inferred from the DNA itself. The sample table contains over 25,000 clones; only one count was recorded for about 86% of them. The top ten clones comprise over 0.4% of the sample.

The time point label, as the study defines it: cycle 4 day 1 (C4D1), after 6 weeks of nivolumab. Relapse after autologous stem cell transplantation had occurred in all trial patients, and cohorts A, B and C were distinguished by prior brentuximab vedotin exposure. Using a Miltenyi CD4+ T cell isolation kit, CD4+ T cells were purified from thawed PBMCs through magnetic negative selection. The trial cohort included 55 to 65 patients with relapsed/refractory classical Hodgkin lymphoma, and each patient had a best overall response of complete response, partial response or progressive disease. In the multi-cohort phase II CheckMate 205 trial, trial patients received single-agent nivolumab. An independent review committee assessed best overall response using the 2007 International Working Group response criteria. Trial PBMCs were collected immediately before nivolumab initiation (C1D1) and during therapy at cycle 2 day 1 and cycle 4 day 1. Peripheral blood was collected in 8 mL Vacutainer Cell Preparation Tubes, from which PBMCs were isolated by centrifugation and then cryopreserved. Purified CD4+ and CD8+ fractions were prepared only for cases where an additional PBMC sample was available. On LS columns in a quadroMACS separator, the magnetically labelled cells were depleted, and the flow-through was collected as the purified fraction.

General findings and caveats noted by the study authors: Newly diagnosed patients were reported to have lower baseline TCR diversity than healthy donors, and relapsed/refractory patients were reported to have lower baseline TCR diversity still. Lower diversity was seen in patients whose nivolumab began less than 1 year after ASCT, and these patients were left out of later analyses so that immune reconstitution would not confound the results. Trial patients achieving complete response had baseline diversity similar to newly diagnosed patients, whereas partial responders and progressors had significantly lower diversity. A significant rise by C4D1 was seen in CD4+ but not CD8+ TCR diversity (p=0.0027 vs p=0.16), with the rise being most apparent in complete responders (p=0.02). The study was restricted to a single clinical trial cohort, and the causes of repertoire differences, possibly disease activity or prior therapy, were left undefined.

Notes on this clone: The antigen it binds to is not known. Base qualities are missing; no much larger clone stands one base away.

The material was CD4+ T cells from blood, obtained before the fourth cycle of nivolumab. The chain was built from TRBV9 and TRBJ2-2; the D gene is unclear. This TCR was recovered from a human donor with classical Hodgkin lymphoma. The CDR3 protein is CASSVNGNTGELFF. The DNA is as follows: TGTGCCAGCAGCGTAAACGGGAACACCGGGGAGCTGTTTTTT.